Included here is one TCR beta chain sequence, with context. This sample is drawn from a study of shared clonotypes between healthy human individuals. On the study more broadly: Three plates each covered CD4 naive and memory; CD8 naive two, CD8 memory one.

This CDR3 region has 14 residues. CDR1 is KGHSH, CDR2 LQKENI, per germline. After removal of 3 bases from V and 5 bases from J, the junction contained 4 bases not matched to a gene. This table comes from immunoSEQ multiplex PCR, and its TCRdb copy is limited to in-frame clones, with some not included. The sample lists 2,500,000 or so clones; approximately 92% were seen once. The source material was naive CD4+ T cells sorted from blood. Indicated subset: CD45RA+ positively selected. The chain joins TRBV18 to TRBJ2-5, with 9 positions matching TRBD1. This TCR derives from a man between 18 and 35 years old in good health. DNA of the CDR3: TGTGCCAGCTCACCTGGACAGGGGAAGGAGACCCAGTACTTC. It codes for CASSPGQGKETQYF.